The 29 T cell receptor beta chains below were found in one sample sequenced in a study of cytomegalovirus exposure and HLA in healthy donors. A multiplex PCR was run with 60 Vbeta primers and 13 Jbeta primers. TCRdb keeps only in-frame clones here, not all; method: immunoSEQ multiplex PCR. Recorded here are 130,000 or so clones; the top ten clones represent about 1.8%. The sequenced material came from PBMCs. These receptors came from a man aged 18 to 29 in good health and CMV-seronegative.

This chain links TRBV5-6 with TRBJ1-5, with D unclear. The V and J ends lost 1 base and 0 bases respectively, with 8 bases between them. Per the germline V gene, CDR1 is SGHDT and CDR2 is YYEEEE. The CDR3 extends over 15 amino acids. The CDR3 DNA reads as TGTGCCAGCAGCTTGAAAGAGAATAGCAATCAGCCCCAGCATTTT. Residues: CASSLKENSNQPQHF.

This rearrangement joins TRBV5-4 to TRBJ2-5; 10 positions agree with TRBD1. The CDR3 is 16 amino acids. Per the germline V gene, CDR1 is SGHNT and CDR2 is YYREEE (reference sequence). Trimming removed 4 bases from V and 3 bases from J; junction bases left unmatched: 9. The CDR3 here is CASSLSLTGGEETQYF. CDR3 nucleotide sequence: TGTGCCAGCAGCCTTAGTTTGACAGGGGGCGAAGAGACCCAGTACTTC.

This chain links TRBV5-4 with TRBJ2-7; D unclear. Germline V gene sequence: CDR1 SGHNT, CDR2 YYREEE (reference sequence). Deletions cut 0 bases from V and 5 bases from J, with 9 bases between. The CDR3 runs to 13 residues. DNA of the CDR3: TGTGCCAGCAGCTTGGGTCCCCCAGACGAGCAGTACTTC. This translates into CASSLGPPDEQYF.

The chain couples TRBV11-2 to TRBJ1-2; tentatively, D is TRBD1 (5 bases). The germline V and J ends were trimmed by 0 bases and 9 bases, with 8 bases remaining between them. CDR3 length: 12 amino acids. The germline V gene encodes CDR1 SGHAT and CDR2 FQNNGV. The CDR3 region is CASSLDQGSYTF. The CDR3 DNA reads TGTGCCAGCAGCTTAGACCAGGGTAGCTACACCTTC.

CDR3 in DNA: TGCGCCAGCAGCTTGGAACTACACTACAATGAGCAGTTCTTC. Protein sequence: CASSLELHYNEQFF. V gene TRBV5-1 combines with J gene TRBJ2-1; unclear D gene. The V end was cut by 0 bases, the J end by 3 bases, with 7 bases between. There are 14 residues in the CDR3. Germline CDR1 and CDR2: SGHRS and YFSETQ.

The V gene is TRBV5-4, the J gene TRBJ2-5; 9 bases agree with TRBD1. CDR3 length: 15 amino acids. V lost 3 bases, J lost 3 bases, and 6 bases stayed unmatched. Per the germline V gene, CDR1 is SGHNT and CDR2 is YYREEE (reference sequence). CDR3 bases: TGTGCCAGCAGCTCGAAGGGACAGGGCAAAGAGACCCAGTACTTC. Its translation is CASSSKGQGKETQYF. Using reference TRBV5-4 and TRBJ2-5 for the parts outside the CDR3, the full variable domain is ETGVTQSPTHLIKTRGQQVTLRCSSQSGHNTVSWYQQALGQGPQFIFQYYREEENGRGNFPPRFSGLQFPNYSSELNVNALELDDSALYLCASSSKGQGKETQYFGPGTRLLVL.

The chain employs TRBV11-2 and TRBJ2-4, with D maybe TRBD1 (6 bases). The germline V gene has CDR1 SGHAT and CDR2 FQNNGV. The CDR3 is made up of 14 amino acids. V was cut by 0 bases and J by 9 bases, with 12 bases left in between. In DNA, the CDR3 is TGTGCCAGCAGCTTAGAACAGGGCCAGTTCATTCAGTACTTC. Protein: CASSLEQGQFIQYF.

The J gene is TRBJ1-5, the V gene TRBV5-1, with 8 bases matching TRBD1. V lost 4 bases and J lost 5; bases outside the gene matches: 14. CDR1 and CDR2 from the germline V gene are SGHRS and YFSETQ. The CDR3 covers 17 residues. CDR3 sequence reads: CASSPGQGGGAHQPQHF. The CDR3 nucleotides are TGCGCCAGCAGCCCAGGACAGGGAGGAGGGGCCCATCAGCCCCAGCATTTT.

The chain has TRBV30 and TRBJ1-2; D gene unclear. The CDR3 is made up of 12 amino acids. Germline loops: CDR1 GTSNPN, CDR2 SVGIG (reference sequence). V was shortened by 1 base and J by 4 bases, with 7 bases between the two germline ends. CDR3 amino acids: CAWSGQFYGYTF. CDR3 nucleotides: TGTGCCTGGAGTGGGCAGTTCTATGGCTACACCTTC.

The chain links TRBV6-5 to TRBJ1-1; D is uncertain. Germline assignment: CDR1 MNHEY and CDR2 SVGAGI. The CDR3 runs 13 residues. Trimming removed 5 bases from V and 1 base from J, with 8 bases in between. The CDR3 sequence: CASSDTANTEAFF. In DNA form, the CDR3 reads TGTGCCAGCAGTGATACAGCGAACACTGAAGCTTTCTTT.

The gene calls are TRBV7-2 and TRBJ1-4, with D unclear. The CDR3 is 14 amino acids. V gave up 1 base and J gave up 7 bases, with 10 bases separating them. Germline assignment: CDR1 SGHTA and CDR2 FQGNSA. For the CDR3, the DNA is TGTGCCAGCAGCTTAGGCGGGAAGGCTGAAAAACTGTTTTTT. It codes for CASSLGGKAEKLFF.

The CDR3 coding sequence is TGCGCCAGCAGCCAAGACGGCGACCTCGGGGGAAATGAGCAGTTCTTC. The encoded protein is CASSQDGDLGGNEQFF. The chain links TRBV4-1 to TRBJ2-1; D possibly corresponds to TRBD2 (6 bases). The CDR3 totals 16 residues. The V gene's germline CDR1 is MGHRA and CDR2 YSYEKL. Trimming removed 0 bases at V and 7 bases at J, with 16 bases between.

The rearrangement joins TRBV9 to TRBJ2-2; D gene uncertain. In germline, CDR1 is SGDLS, CDR2 YYNGEE. V lost 0 bases, J lost 5 bases, and 5 bases lay in between. This CDR3 is built from 13 residues. The CDR3 bases are TGTGCCAGCAGCGTAGGAGCGACCGGGGAGCTGTTTTTT. It yields the protein CASSVGATGELFF. The full variable domain, rest sourced from reference TRBV9 and TRBJ2-2, is DSGVTQTPKHLITATGQRVTLRCSPRSGDLSVYWYQQSLDQGLQFLIQYYNGEERAKGNILERFSAQQFPDLHSELNLSSLELGDSALYFCASSVGATGELFFGEGSRLTVL.

The chain couples TRBV4-3 to TRBJ1-5, with unresolved D. Germline values: CDR1 LGHNA, CDR2 YSLEER. There are 15 residues in the CDR3. Between the trimmed V and J ends, which lost 0 bases and 1 base, there was a span of 7 bases. CDR3 amino acids: CASSQDRSSNQPQHF. The DNA for the CDR3 is TGCGCCAGCAGCCAAGATCGTAGCAGCAATCAGCCCCAGCATTTT.

The gene calls are TRBV5-4 and TRBJ2-2; 8 bases are a match to TRBD1. After removal of 1 base from V and 3 bases from J, the junction contained 2 bases not matched to a gene. The V gene's germline CDR1 is SGHNT and CDR2 YYREEE (reference sequence). The CDR3 loop spans 15 amino acids. For the CDR3, the DNA is TGTGCCAGCAGCTTGCAGGGGGCTGACACCGGGGAGCTGTTTTTT. Translating it yields CASSLQGADTGELFF.

The chain joins TRBV5-1 to TRBJ2-1, with TRBD1 identical over 7 bases. The V gene end was trimmed by 0 bases and the J gene end by 13 bases; junction bases not matched to a gene: 13. This CDR3 is 15 amino acids long. CDR1 and CDR2 (germline): SGHRS, YFSETQ. Here the CDR3 reads CASSLELPGQMVQFF. The CDR3 nucleotides read TGCGCCAGCAGCTTGGAGCTTCCGGGACAGATGGTTCAGTTCTTC. The full variable domain, with the rest looked up from reference TRBV5-1 and TRBJ2-1, is KAGVTQTPRYLIKTRGQQVTLSCSPISGHRSVSWYQQTPGQGLQFLFEYFSETQRNKGNFPGRFSGRQFSNSRSEMNVSTLELGDSALYLCASSLELPGQMVQFFGPGTRLTVL.

The genes are TRBV7-9 and TRBJ2-3, with 11 bases that match TRBD2. J lost 3 bases, V lost 1 base, and 6 bases had no gene match. From germline, CDR1 is SEHNR and CDR2 FQNEAQ (reference sequence). The CDR3 spans 17 residues. The CDR3 is CASSLGLAGRVTDTQYF. The CDR3 region has the DNA TGTGCCAGCAGCTTAGGACTAGCGGGACGCGTTACAGATACGCAGTATTTT.

The rearrangement uses TRBV5-1 and TRBJ2-4, with 7 bases that match TRBD1. Germline V lookup: CDR1 SGHRS, CDR2 YFSETQ. The CDR3 is made up of 14 amino acids. The V segment lost 4 bases and the J segment 7 bases; nucleotides outside the gene matches: 8. The CDR3, as DNA: TGCGCCAGCAGCGTTGGACAGGACCCGAACATTCAGTACTTC. As protein: CASSVGQDPNIQYF.

The DNA for the CDR3 is TGCAGCGTTCGTGGGGGCCGCGGCTACACCTTC. It yields the protein CSVRGGRGYTF. This rearrangement joins TRBV29-1 to TRBJ1-2; maybe TRBD1 (6 bases). The germline V and J ends were trimmed by 5 bases and 8 bases, with 12 bases remaining between them. The germline gives CDR1 SQVTM, CDR2 ANQGSEA. The CDR3 is made up of 11 amino acids.

CDR3 sequence: CASSVTDMNTEAFF. As DNA, the CDR3 is TGTGCCAGCAGCGTGACAGACATGAACACTGAAGCTTTCTTT. The chain is built from TRBV9 and TRBJ1-1; TRBD1 is a possible D gene (5 bases). V gave up 2 bases and J gave up 0 bases, with 8 bases separating them. The CDR3 sequence is 14 residues long. Looked up from germline, CDR1 is SGDLS and CDR2 is YYNGEE.

The rearrangement uses TRBV5-1 and TRBJ1-2; no definite D call. V was clipped by 0 bases and J by 9 bases, with 6 bases between them. The CDR3 totals 11 residues. Germline V lookup: CDR1 SGHRS, CDR2 YFSETQ. The CDR3 here is CASSLESSYTF. Written as DNA, the CDR3 is TGCGCCAGCAGCTTGGAAAGCAGCTACACCTTC.

V gene TRBV11-2 combines with J gene TRBJ2-1, with TRBD2 matching over 11 bases. CDR1 and CDR2 (germline): SGHAT, FQNNGV. The J segment lost 0 bases and the V segment lost 1 base, leaving 8 bases of the junction unmatched. CDR3 length: 19 amino acids. This CDR3 reads CASSLGLASGGFSYNEQFF. The CDR3 DNA reads TGTGCCAGCAGCTTAGGGTTGGCTAGCGGGGGGTTCTCCTACAATGAGCAGTTCTTC.

This chain uses TRBV10-2 with TRBJ2-2; 14 bases agree with TRBD2. The CDR3 consists of 16 residues. V trimming: 9 bases; J trimming: 3 bases; junction bases outside the gene matches: 6. CDR1 WSHSY and CDR2 SAAADI come from the germline V gene. CDR3 amino acids: CASRTSGRLYTGELFF. The DNA of the CDR3 is TGCGCCAGTAGGACTAGCGGGAGGTTGTACACCGGGGAGCTGTTTTTT.

The V gene is TRBV27, the J gene TRBJ1-2; 7 nucleotides line up with TRBD1. This CDR3 has 14 residues. Trimming removed 3 bases from V and 3 bases from J; junction bases left unmatched: 4. Germline V gene lookup returns CDR1 MNHEY and CDR2 SMNVEV (reference sequence). The CDR3: CASSFTGAHYGYTF. In DNA, the CDR3 is TGTGCCAGCAGTTTTACAGGGGCGCACTATGGCTACACCTTC.

V usage is TRBV11-1 and J usage is TRBJ2-7; TRBD2 might be the D (6 bases). Deletions cut 5 bases from V and 3 bases from J, with 17 bases between. Per germline, CDR1 SGHAT and CDR2 FQDESV (reference sequence). The CDR3 contains 15 residues. CDR3 DNA sequence: TGTGCCAGCAGCCCACCCCGGACGGACTACTACGAGCAGTACTTC. It translates to CASSPPRTDYYEQYF.

The chain is built from TRBV7-2 and TRBJ2-3; 12 nucleotides agree with TRBD2. Germline V gene lookup returns CDR1 SGHTA and CDR2 FQGNSA. The V segment lost 3 bases and the J segment 3 bases; nucleotides outside the gene matches: 4. This CDR3 contains 16 residues. In DNA form, the CDR3 reads TGTGCCAGCAGCTTGACTAGCGGGAGTGAAACAGATACGCAGTATTTT. Translation gives CASSLTSGSETDTQYF.

The chain recombines TRBV28 with TRBJ1-1; unclear D gene. The CDR3 is 12 amino acids. V was shortened by 5 bases and J by 5 bases, with 9 bases between the two germline ends. The germline gives CDR1 MDHEN, CDR2 SYDVKM. CDR3 in DNA: TGTGCCAGCAGTCAAACGGGGACTGAAGCTTTCTTT. It encodes CASSQTGTEAFF.

The chain links TRBV25-1 to TRBJ1-1; a weak D match, TRBD1 (5 bases). The CDR3 has 15 residues. V was pared by 3 bases and J by 7 bases, with 18 bases between. Germline V CDR1 and CDR2: MGHDK, SYGVNS. CDR3 amino acids: CASSDWGARGIEAFF. CDR3 coding DNA: TGTGCCAGCAGTGATTGGGGTGCTCGGGGGATTGAAGCTTTCTTT.

About this clone: Other DNA sequences in the same sample also yield this CDR3. This chain joins TRBV28 and TRBJ1-2; 9 bases match TRBD1. CDR3 size: 14 residues. With V trimmed by 4 bases and J by 8 bases, 8 bases remained unmatched. Looked up from germline, CDR1 is MDHEN and CDR2 is SYDVKM. CDR3 in amino acids: CASSSPGQGRGYTF. Written as DNA, the CDR3 is TGTGCCAGCAGTTCTCCGGGACAGGGAAGGGGCTACACCTTC.